The clone carrying this T cell receptor (beta chain) has only a few counts. Its antigen is unidentified. As for treatment: roughly 11-day PBMC culture with coronavirus spike peptide pools or control peptides (ViraFEST assay). Following expansion of antigen-specific T cells with peptide pools, ViraFEST then sequenced TCRs. The germline V and J ends were trimmed by 2 bases and 4 bases, with 14 bases remaining between them. Germline-derived CDR1 and CDR2 are SGHVS and FNYEAQ. The CDR3 sequence is 16 residues long. The data were taken from a study of vaccination and CD4 T cells after COVID-19. The overall study: In culture, cells were exposed to overlapping spike peptides from SARS-CoV-2, HCoV-NL63, HCoV-OC43 and HCoV-229E. Some control cultures received a CEFX pool, which served as the positive control. Others received an HIV-1 Nef pool or no peptide.

With the Oncomine TCR Beta short-read assay, DNA from cultured CD4+ T cells was sequenced. TCRdb fed the PCR reads into MiXCR, producing one record per CDR3 protein. The table has more than 9,000 distinct CDR3 sequences, about 31% seen once. This chain uses TRBV7-6 with TRBJ2-2; D tentatively reads TRBD1 or TRBD2 (5 bases each). This receptor was identified in a human donor with COVID-19. Material for sequencing was cultured CD4+ T cells from blood. The CDR3 nucleotides are TGTGCCAGCAGCTTAAAAGGGGCGGGCGGCACCGGGGAGCTGTTTTTT. It is translated as CASSLKGAGGTGELFF.